This T cell receptor beta chain was found in a study of cytomegalovirus exposure and HLA in healthy donors. PCR primers comprised 60 Vbeta and 13 Jbeta primers. Some clones are missing from TCRdb's copy, which holds only in-frame ones; the method was immunoSEQ multiplex PCR. The data contain 120,000 to 150,000 clones, 70% to 80% of them singletons. Per germline, CDR1 SGHRS and CDR2 YFSETQ. The trim removed 4 bases at V and 5 bases at J, leaving 3 bases unmatched. The CDR3 length is 15 residues. The specimen sequenced was PBMCs. The clonotype was recovered from a female donor in good health and CMV-seronegative. The chain employs TRBV5-1 and TRBJ2-7; TRBD2 aligns across 16 bases. CDR3 in amino acids: CASSQGTSGRDEQYF. CDR3 bases: TGCGCCAGCAGCCAAGGGACTAGCGGGAGGGACGAGCAGTACTTC.